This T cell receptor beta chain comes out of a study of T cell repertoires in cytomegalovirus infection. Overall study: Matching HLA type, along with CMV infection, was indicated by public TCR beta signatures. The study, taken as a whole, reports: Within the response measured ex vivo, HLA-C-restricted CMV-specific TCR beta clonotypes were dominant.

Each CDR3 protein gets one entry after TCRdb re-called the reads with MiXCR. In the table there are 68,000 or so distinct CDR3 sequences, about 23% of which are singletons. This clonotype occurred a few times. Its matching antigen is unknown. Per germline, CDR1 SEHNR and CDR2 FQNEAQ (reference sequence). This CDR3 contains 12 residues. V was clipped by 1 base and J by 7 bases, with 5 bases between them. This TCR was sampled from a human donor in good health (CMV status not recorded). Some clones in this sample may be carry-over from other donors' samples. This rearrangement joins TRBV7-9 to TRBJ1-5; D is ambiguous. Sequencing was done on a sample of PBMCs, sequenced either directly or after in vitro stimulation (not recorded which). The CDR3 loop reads CASSLEAQPQHF. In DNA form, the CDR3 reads TGTGCCAGCAGCTTAGAGGCCCAGCCCCAGCATTTT.